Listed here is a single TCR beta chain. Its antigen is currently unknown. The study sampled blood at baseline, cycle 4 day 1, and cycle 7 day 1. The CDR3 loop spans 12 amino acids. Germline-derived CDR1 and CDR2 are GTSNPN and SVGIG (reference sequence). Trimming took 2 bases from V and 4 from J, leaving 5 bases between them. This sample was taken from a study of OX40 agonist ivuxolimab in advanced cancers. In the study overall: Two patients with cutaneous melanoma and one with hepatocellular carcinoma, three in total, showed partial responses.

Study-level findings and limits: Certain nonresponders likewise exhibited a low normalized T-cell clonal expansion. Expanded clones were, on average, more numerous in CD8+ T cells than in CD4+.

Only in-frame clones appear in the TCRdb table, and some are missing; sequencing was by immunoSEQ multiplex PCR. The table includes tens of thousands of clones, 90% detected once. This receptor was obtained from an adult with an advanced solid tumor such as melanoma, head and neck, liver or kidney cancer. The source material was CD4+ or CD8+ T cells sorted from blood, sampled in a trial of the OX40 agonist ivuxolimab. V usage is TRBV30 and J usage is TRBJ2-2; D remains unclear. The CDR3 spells CAWSYVTGELFF. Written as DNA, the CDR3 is TGTGCCTGGAGTTACGTCACCGGGGAGCTGTTTTTT.